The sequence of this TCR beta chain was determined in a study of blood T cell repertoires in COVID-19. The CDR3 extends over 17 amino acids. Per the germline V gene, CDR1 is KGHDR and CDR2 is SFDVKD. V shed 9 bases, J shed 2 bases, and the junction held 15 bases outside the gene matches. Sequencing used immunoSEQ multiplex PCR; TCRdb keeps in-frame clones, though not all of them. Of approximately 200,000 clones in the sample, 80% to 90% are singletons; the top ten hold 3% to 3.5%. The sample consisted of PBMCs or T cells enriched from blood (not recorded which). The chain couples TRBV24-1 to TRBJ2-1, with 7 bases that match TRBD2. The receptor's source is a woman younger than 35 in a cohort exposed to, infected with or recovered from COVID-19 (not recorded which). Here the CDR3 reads CATSAGDPGVAYNEQFF. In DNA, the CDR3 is TGTGCCACCTCCGCGGGAGACCCCGGGGTGGCCTACAATGAGCAGTTCTTC.